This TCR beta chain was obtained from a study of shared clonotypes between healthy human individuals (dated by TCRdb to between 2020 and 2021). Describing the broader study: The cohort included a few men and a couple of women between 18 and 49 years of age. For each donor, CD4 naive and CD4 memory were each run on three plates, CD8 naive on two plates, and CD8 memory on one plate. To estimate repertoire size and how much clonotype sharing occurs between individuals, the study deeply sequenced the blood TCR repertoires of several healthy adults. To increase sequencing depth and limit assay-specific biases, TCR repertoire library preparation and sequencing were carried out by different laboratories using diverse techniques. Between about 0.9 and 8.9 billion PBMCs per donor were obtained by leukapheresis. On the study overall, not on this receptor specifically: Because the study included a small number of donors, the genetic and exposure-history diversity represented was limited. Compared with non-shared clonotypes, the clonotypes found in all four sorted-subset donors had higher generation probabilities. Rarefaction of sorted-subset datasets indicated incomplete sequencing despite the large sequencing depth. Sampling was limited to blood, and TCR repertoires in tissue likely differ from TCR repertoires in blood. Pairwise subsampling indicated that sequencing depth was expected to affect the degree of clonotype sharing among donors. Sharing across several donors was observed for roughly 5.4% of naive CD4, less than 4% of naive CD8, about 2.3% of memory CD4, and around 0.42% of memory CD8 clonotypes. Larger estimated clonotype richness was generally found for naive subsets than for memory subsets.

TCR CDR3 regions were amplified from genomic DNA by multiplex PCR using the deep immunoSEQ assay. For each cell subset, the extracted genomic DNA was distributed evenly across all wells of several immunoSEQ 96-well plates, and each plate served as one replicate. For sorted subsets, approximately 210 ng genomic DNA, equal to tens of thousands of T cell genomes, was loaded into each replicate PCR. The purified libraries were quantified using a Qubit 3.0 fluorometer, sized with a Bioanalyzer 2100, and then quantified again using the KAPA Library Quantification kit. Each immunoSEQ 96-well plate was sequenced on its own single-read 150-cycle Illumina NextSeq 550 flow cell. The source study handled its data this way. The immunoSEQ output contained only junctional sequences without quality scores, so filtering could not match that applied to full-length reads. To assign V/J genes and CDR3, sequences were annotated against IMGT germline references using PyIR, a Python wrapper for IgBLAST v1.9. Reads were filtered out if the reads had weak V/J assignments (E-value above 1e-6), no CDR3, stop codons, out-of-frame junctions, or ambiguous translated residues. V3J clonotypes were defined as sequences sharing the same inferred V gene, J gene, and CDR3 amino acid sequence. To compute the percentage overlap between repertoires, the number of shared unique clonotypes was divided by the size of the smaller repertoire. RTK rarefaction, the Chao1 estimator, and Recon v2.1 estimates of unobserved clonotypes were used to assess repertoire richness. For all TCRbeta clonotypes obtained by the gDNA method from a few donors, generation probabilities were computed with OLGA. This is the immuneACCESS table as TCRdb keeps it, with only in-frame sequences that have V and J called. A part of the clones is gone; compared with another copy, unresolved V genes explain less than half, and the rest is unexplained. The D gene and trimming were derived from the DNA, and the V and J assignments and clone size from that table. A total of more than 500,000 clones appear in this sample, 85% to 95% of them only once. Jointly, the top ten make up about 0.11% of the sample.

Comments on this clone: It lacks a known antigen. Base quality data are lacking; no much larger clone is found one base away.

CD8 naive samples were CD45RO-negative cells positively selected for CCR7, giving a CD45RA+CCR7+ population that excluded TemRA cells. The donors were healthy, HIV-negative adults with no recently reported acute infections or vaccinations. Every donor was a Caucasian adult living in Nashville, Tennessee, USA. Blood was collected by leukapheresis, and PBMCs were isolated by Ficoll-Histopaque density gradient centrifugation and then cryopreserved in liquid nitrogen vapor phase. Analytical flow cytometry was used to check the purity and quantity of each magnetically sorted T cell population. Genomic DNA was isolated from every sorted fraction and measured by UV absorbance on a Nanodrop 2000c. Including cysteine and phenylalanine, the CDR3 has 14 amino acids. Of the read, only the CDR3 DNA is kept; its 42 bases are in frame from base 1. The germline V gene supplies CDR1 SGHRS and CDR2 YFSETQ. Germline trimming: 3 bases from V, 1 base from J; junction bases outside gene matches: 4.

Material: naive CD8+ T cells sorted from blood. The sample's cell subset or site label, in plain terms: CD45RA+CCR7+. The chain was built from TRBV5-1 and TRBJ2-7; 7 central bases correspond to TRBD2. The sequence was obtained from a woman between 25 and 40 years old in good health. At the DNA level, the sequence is TGCGCCAGCAGCTCGCGGGACTATTCCTACGAGCAGTACTTC. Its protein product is CASSSRDYSYEQYF.